One sample yielded the 24 T cell receptor beta chains listed below, sequenced in a study of T cell responses to AZD1222 COVID-19 vaccine. Sequencing was performed with immunoSEQ multiplex PCR; in TCRdb, only in-frame clones are kept and a portion is missing. The data contain approximately 60,000 clones, more than 70% of them singletons. The sample was peripheral blood, taken on day 0 of AZD1222 vaccination. The receptors were sampled from an adult in good health.

In its sample, this clone was seen a few times. V gene TRBV7-9 combines with J gene TRBJ2-7; maybe TRBD1 (6 bases). The CDR3 loop spans 12 amino acids. Trimming pared 5 bases from V and 6 bases from J, leaving 11 bases between. Germline V CDR1 and CDR2: SEHNR, FQNEAQ (reference sequence). The CDR3 DNA reads TGTGCCAGCAGCGCGACAGGAGTCGAGCAGTACTTC. Translating gives CASSATGVEQYF.

This clone appeared a few times. The V call is TRBV27, the J call TRBJ1-1, with D possibly matching TRBD1 (6 bases). This CDR3 is built from 15 residues. Germline-derived CDR1 and CDR2 are MNHEY and SMNVEV (reference sequence). V was trimmed by 4 bases and J by 3 bases, leaving 15 bases between them. In DNA form, the CDR3 reads TGTGCCAGCAGTTCGCTCCAGGGGACGTACACTGAAGCTTTCTTT. Its protein is CASSSLQGTYTEAFF.

The chain employs TRBV10-3 and TRBJ1-5; a weak D match, TRBD1 (5 bases). The germline gives CDR1 ENHRY, CDR2 SYGVKD. V dropped 5 bases and J dropped 0 bases, with 11 bases sitting between them. The CDR3 has 15 amino acids. CDR3: CAISSDRDSNQPQHF. CDR3 sequence (DNA): TGTGCCATCAGTTCAGACAGAGATAGCAATCAGCCCCAGCATTTT.

This chain connects TRBV4-3 to TRBJ2-1, with 11 bases fitting TRBD2. This CDR3 region has 16 residues. V shed 4 bases and J 9 bases; nucleotides not matched to a gene: 11. CDR1 is LGHNA, CDR2 YSLEER, per germline. For the CDR3, the DNA is TGCGCCAGCAGCCTCTTTCTAGCGGGGGGTGGCGCTGAGCAGTTCTTC. It is translated as CASSLFLAGGGAEQFF.

Concerning this clone itself: Distinct nucleotide sequences in the sample also encode this CDR3. CDR3 residues: CASSVGGGDTGELFF. CDR3 in DNA: TGTGCCAGCAGCGTAGGAGGGGGAGACACCGGGGAGCTGTTTTTT. The V and J genes are TRBV9 and TRBJ2-2; a possible D gene is TRBD1 (6 bases). This CDR3 has 15 amino acids. Germline V gene sequence: CDR1 SGDLS, CDR2 YYNGEE. Trimming removed 0 bases at V and 3 bases at J, with 9 bases between.

The chain uses TRBV5-6 and TRBJ2-7; 7 nucleotides line up with TRBD1. Germline trimming cut 3 bases from V and 5 bases from J; bases unmatched to any gene: 20. From germline, CDR1 is SGHDT and CDR2 YYEEEE. This CDR3 is built from 18 residues. The CDR3 region is CASSSTMLRGQGPHEQYF. In DNA, the CDR3 is TGTGCCAGCAGCTCAACAATGTTAAGGGGGCAGGGGCCCCACGAGCAGTACTTC.

J is TRBJ1-1 and V is TRBV6-6, with D hard to call. Germline assignment: CDR1 MNHNY and CDR2 SVGAGI (reference sequence). Trimming pared 0 bases from V and 2 bases from J, leaving 7 bases between. This CDR3 contains 14 residues. The CDR3 region has the DNA TGTGCCAGCAGTTACTCGGGGAGTAACACTGAAGCTTTCTTT. Its protein is CASSYSGSNTEAFF.

The chain links TRBV28 to TRBJ2-7, with D possibly being TRBD1 or TRBD2 (5 bases each). V dropped 2 bases and J dropped 2 bases, with 10 bases sitting between them. The CDR3 is 14 residues long. CDR1 MDHEN and CDR2 SYDVKM come from the germline V gene. CDR3 protein: CASSLGDVAYEQYF. The CDR3 bases are TGTGCCAGCAGTTTAGGGGACGTCGCCTACGAGCAGTACTTC. The full variable domain, with the rest looked up from reference TRBV28 and TRBJ2-7, is DVKVTQSSRYLVKRTGEKVFLECVQDMDHENMFWYRQDPGLGLRLIYFSYDVKMKEKGDIPEGYSVSREKKERFSLILESASTNQTSMYLCASSLGDVAYEQYFGPGTRLTVT.

The gene calls are TRBV6-1 and TRBJ1-2; D is possibly TRBD1 (5 bases). From germline, CDR1 is MNHNS and CDR2 SASEGT. The V and J ends lost 3 bases and 2 bases respectively, with 13 bases between them. The CDR3 extends over 15 amino acids. The CDR3 DNA reads TGTGCCAGCAGTGAGTCAGGACAACTCAACTATGGCTACACCTTC. Its protein product is CASSESGQLNYGYTF.

About this clone itself: One end of the junction fails to match germline, which may point to a read error. As DNA, the CDR3 is TGTGCCAGCAGCGTAGTCGGACAGAACACCGGGGAGCTGTCCTTT. Translating it yields CASSVVGQNTGELSF. The chain links TRBV9 to TRBJ2-2; maybe TRBD1 (6 bases). Germline V gene data show CDR1 as SGDLS and CDR2 as YYNGEE. This CDR3 spans 15 amino acids.

This chain uses TRBV6-5 with TRBJ2-3, with TRBD2 as a possible D gene (5 bases). In germline, CDR1 is MNHEY, CDR2 SVGAGI. With 4 bases removed from V and 4 bases from J, the gap between germline ends came to 9 bases. The CDR3 runs 13 residues. CDR3 sequence: CASSFTRADTQYF. In DNA, the CDR3 is TGTGCCAGCAGTTTTACTAGAGCAGATACGCAGTATTTT.

This sequence joins TRBV10-3 and TRBJ1-2, with D unclear. V shed 0 bases and J shed 8 bases, with 10 bases lying between them. The CDR3 runs 13 residues. Germline-derived CDR1 and CDR2 are ENHRY and SYGVKD. CDR3 DNA: TGTGCCATCAGTGAGTCGTCTGCCCCGGGCTACACCTTC. Its translation is CAISESSAPGYTF.

This rearrangement joins TRBV6-2 or TRBV6-3 to TRBJ1-1; the D gene is possibly TRBD1 (5 bases). Trimming left V 7 bases short and J 3 bases short, with 15 bases between. This CDR3 contains 14 residues. Germline CDR1 MNHEY, CDR2 SVGEGT. The CDR3 sequence is CASNPTGGHTEAFF. The CDR3 DNA is TGTGCCAGCAACCCGACGGGGGGTCACACTGAAGCTTTCTTT.

The rearrangement joins TRBV4-3 to TRBJ2-7; TRBD1 or TRBD2 may be the D gene (7 bases each). Germline loops: CDR1 LGHNA, CDR2 YSLEER. The CDR3 covers 16 residues. V was cut by 0 bases and J by 2 bases, with 14 bases left in between. CDR3 residues: CASSQDPRGGTYEQYF. As DNA, the CDR3 is TGCGCCAGCAGCCAAGATCCCAGGGGGGGAACCTACGAGCAGTACTTC.

The rearrangement joins TRBV13 to TRBJ2-1, with TRBD1 identical over 10 bases. The V gene end was trimmed by 5 bases and the J gene end by 8 bases; junction bases not matched to a gene: 12. CDR3 length equals 16 residues. In germline, CDR1 is PRHDT, CDR2 FYEKMQ (reference sequence). Written as DNA, the CDR3 is TGTGCCAGCAGCGCCAGGGACAGGGGAATTGGGGATGAGCAGTTCTTC. Protein: CASSARDRGIGDEQFF.

The rearrangement joins TRBV10-3 to TRBJ1-4; possibly TRBD1 for D (6 bases). V was cut by 6 bases and J by 8 bases, with 16 bases left in between. The CDR3 has 14 amino acids. Per the germline V gene, CDR1 is ENHRY and CDR2 is SYGVKD. The CDR3 loop is CAIRSQGREEKLFF. CDR3 in DNA: TGTGCCATCAGATCGCAGGGGAGAGAGGAAAAACTGTTTTTT.

This chain uses TRBV10-2 with TRBJ1-1; possibly TRBD1 for D (5 bases). The V end was cut by 5 bases, the J end by 1 base, with 8 bases between. The CDR3 has 13 residues. Per the germline V gene, CDR1 is WSHSY and CDR2 is SAAADI. The CDR3 DNA sequence: TGCGCCAGCAGTTTGACAGAGAACACTGAAGCTTTCTTT. It specifies CASSLTENTEAFF.

This clone appeared once. The gene calls are TRBV11-2 and TRBJ1-2; possibly TRBD1 for D (6 bases). There are 16 residues in the CDR3. Germline V gene sequence: CDR1 SGHAT, CDR2 FQNNGV. Trimming stripped 1 base from V and 8 bases from J, with 20 bases between. The CDR3 is CASSLVQNAGVGGYTF. CDR3 sequence (DNA): TGTGCCAGCAGCTTAGTTCAAAACGCAGGGGTAGGAGGCTACACCTTC.

The chain is built from TRBV28 and TRBJ2-1; 11 positions match TRBD1. Germline CDR1 MDHEN, CDR2 SYDVKM. This CDR3 comprises 16 residues. The trim removed 4 bases at V and 4 bases at J, leaving 6 bases unmatched. CDR3 residues: CASSSFGTGGYNEQFF. DNA for the CDR3: TGTGCCAGCAGTTCATTTGGGACAGGGGGGTACAATGAGCAGTTCTTC.

This clone was counted only a few times. This chain links TRBV10-3 with TRBJ2-3; D is possibly TRBD1 or TRBD2 (5 bases each). The CDR3 has 14 residues. Trimming removed 9 bases from V and 0 bases from J, with 13 bases in between. CDR1 and CDR2 from the germline V gene are ENHRY and SYGVKD. CDR3 sequence reads: CAMSGRLSTDTQYF. Here the CDR3 DNA reads TGTGCCATGTCGGGACGGTTAAGCACAGATACGCAGTATTTT.

This clone turned up a few times. The V gene is TRBV6-6, the J gene TRBJ2-7, with TRBD1 as a possible D gene (5 bases). CDR1 is MNHNY, CDR2 SVGAGI, per germline (reference sequence). The V end lost 8 bases, the J end lost 2 bases, and 22 bases lay between the germline ends. The length of the CDR3 is 16 residues. This CDR3 reads CASLSIEDARAYEQYF. The CDR3 nucleotides read TGTGCCAGCCTCTCTATCGAGGACGCCAGGGCCTACGAGCAGTACTTC.

J is TRBJ1-5 and V is TRBV27, with D possibly being TRBD1 (6 bases). In germline, CDR1 is MNHEY, CDR2 SMNVEV (reference sequence). This CDR3 has 13 amino acids. Trimming took 8 bases from V and 4 from J, leaving 12 bases between them. CDR3 nucleotides: TGTGCCAGCGGGGGGCAGGGTAATCAGCCCCAGCATTTT. Its translation is CASGGQGNQPQHF.

V is TRBV25-1 and J is TRBJ2-3, with a tentative D call TRBD2 (5 bases). This CDR3 has 14 residues. The germline CDR1 and CDR2 sequences are MGHDK and SYGVNS. The V end was cut by 7 bases, the J end by 0 bases, with 11 bases between. Here the CDR3 reads CASTARVSTDTQYF. The CDR3 DNA follows: TGTGCCAGCACGGCGAGGGTGAGCACAGATACGCAGTATTTT.

In its sample, this clone was seen a few times. The chain links TRBV5-1 to TRBJ2-5; 10 bases are a match to TRBD2. The CDR3 totals 17 residues. Trimming at V came to 0 bases and at J to 2 bases, leaving 7 bases not matched to a gene. The germline CDR1 and CDR2 sequences are SGHRS and YFSETQ. Here the CDR3 DNA reads TGCGCCAGCAGCTTGGCCGGGGGACTAGCGCAGCAAGAGACCCAGTACTTC. Its translation is CASSLAGGLAQQETQYF. The variable domain in full, completed from reference TRBV5-1 and TRBJ2-5, reads KAGVTQTPRYLIKTRGQQVTLSCSPISGHRSVSWYQQTPGQGLQFLFEYFSETQRNKGNFPGRFSGRQFSNSRSEMNVSTLELGDSALYLCASSLAGGLAQQETQYFGPGTRLLVL.